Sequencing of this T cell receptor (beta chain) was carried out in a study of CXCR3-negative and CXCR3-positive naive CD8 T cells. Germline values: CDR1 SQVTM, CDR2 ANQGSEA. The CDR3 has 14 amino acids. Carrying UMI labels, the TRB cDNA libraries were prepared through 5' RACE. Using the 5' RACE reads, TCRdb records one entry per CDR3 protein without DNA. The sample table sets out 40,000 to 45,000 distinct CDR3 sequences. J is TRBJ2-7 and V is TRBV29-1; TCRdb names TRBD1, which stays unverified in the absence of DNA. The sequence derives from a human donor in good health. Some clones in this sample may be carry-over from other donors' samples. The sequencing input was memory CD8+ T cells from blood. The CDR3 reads CSVEVEDRAYEQYF.